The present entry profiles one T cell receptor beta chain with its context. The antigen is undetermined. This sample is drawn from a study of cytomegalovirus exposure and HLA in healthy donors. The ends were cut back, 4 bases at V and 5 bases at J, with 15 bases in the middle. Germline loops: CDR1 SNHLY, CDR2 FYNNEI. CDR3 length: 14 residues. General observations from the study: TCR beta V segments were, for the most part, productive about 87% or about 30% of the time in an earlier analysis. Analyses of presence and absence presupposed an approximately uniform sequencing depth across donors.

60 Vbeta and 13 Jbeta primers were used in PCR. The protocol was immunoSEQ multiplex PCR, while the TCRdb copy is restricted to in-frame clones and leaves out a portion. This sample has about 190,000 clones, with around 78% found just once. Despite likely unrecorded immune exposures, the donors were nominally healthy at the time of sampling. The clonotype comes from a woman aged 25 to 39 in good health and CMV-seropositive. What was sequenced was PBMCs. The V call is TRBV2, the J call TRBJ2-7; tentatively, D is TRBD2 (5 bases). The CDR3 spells CASSVRDQYHEQYF. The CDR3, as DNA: TGTGCCAGCAGTGTGAGGGATCAATACCACGAGCAGTACTTC.